Listed here are 10 T cell receptor beta chains from one sample, sequenced in a study of early T cells in non-severe SARS-CoV-2 infection. In TCRdb, the 5' RACE reads were re-called with MiXCR into one record per CDR3 protein. The repertoire holds fewer than 35,000 distinct CDR3 sequences, with approximately 10% as singletons. Sequenced material: whole blood. These receptors all come from an adult who was a healthcare worker with PCR-confirmed SARS-CoV-2 infection or an uninfected control (not recorded which).

This clonotype was detected ten times or more. The chain joins TRBV12-3 or TRBV12-4 to TRBJ2-3; D remains unclear. The CDR3 runs 17 residues. V lost 1 base and J 0 bases, leaving 14 bases between the germline ends. The CDR3 DNA follows: TGTGCCAGCAGTTTAGGCCTCAGCCTAGGGAGCACAGATACGCAGTATTTT. As protein: CASSLGLSLGSTDTQYF.

This clonotype has ten or more counts. The chain employs TRBV7-2 and TRBJ2-1; D could derive from TRBD1 or TRBD2 (5 bases each). CDR3 size: 14 residues. Looked up from germline, CDR1 is SGHTA and CDR2 is FQGNSA. Deletions cut 4 bases from V and 9 bases from J, with 16 bases between. CDR3 sequence (DNA): TGTGCCAGCAGCTCCACTGGGGGTACCCTTGAGCAGTTCTTC. As protein: CASSSTGGTLEQFF.

Ten or more counts support this clonotype. The V and J genes are TRBV6-2 or TRBV6-3 and TRBJ2-5; tentative D call: TRBD2 (6 bases). V lost 7 bases, J lost 0 bases, and 12 bases lay in between. CDR3 length: 14 amino acids. The germline V gene has CDR1 MNHEY and CDR2 SVGEGT. In DNA form, the CDR3 reads TGTGCCAGCACACCGATAGCGGACCAAGAGACCCAGTACTTC. Its translation: CASTPIADQETQYF.

Ten or more counts support this clonotype. The chain joins TRBV7-9 to TRBJ1-4; 7 bases agree with TRBD1. Germline V CDR1 and CDR2: SEHNR, FQNEAQ (reference sequence). V lost 4 bases and J lost 6; bases outside the gene matches: 2. The CDR3 totals 13 residues. The CDR3 region has the DNA TGTGCCAGCAGCTATACAGGGGATGAAAAACTGTTTTTT. Its protein product is CASSYTGDEKLFF.

At least ten counts were recorded for this clonotype. The chain carries TRBV6-6 and TRBJ2-1; no reliable D call. This CDR3 region has 15 residues. The germline V gene has CDR1 MNHNY and CDR2 SVGAGI (reference sequence). Trimming removed 5 bases from V and 0 bases from J, with 11 bases in between. The CDR3, as DNA: TGTGCCAGCAGTCCTCCGGAGAACTCCTACAATGAGCAGTTCTTC. Amino acids: CASSPPENSYNEQFF.

This clonotype was seen many times. The chain is built from TRBV11-2 and TRBJ2-5; 9 bases align to TRBD1. Germline V CDR1 and CDR2: SGHAT, FQNNGV. The CDR3 loop spans 20 amino acids. Trimming took 1 base from V and 5 from J; bases not matched to a gene: 20. The DNA for the CDR3 is TGTGCCAGCAGCTTAGGGACAGCGGCCCAAACAGGGGGCTGGGTGGAGACCCAGTACTTC. Amino acids: CASSLGTAAQTGGWVETQYF.

This clonotype was counted many times. V and J are TRBV24-1 and TRBJ2-5, with unresolved D. CDR1 and CDR2 (germline): KGHDR, SFDVKD. CDR3 length: 12 amino acids. Between the trimmed V and J ends, which lost 1 base and 5 bases, there was a span of 4 bases. The CDR3 reads CATSDFEETQYF. The CDR3 coding sequence is TGTGCCACCAGTGATTTTGAGGAGACCCAGTACTTC.

The sample holds a few counts of this clonotype. The chain couples TRBV20-1 to TRBJ2-1; 9 bases are a match to TRBD1. The V and J ends lost 5 bases and 9 bases, in that order; junction bases with no gene match: 14. CDR1 is DFQATT, CDR2 SNEGSKA, per germline (reference sequence). CDR3 length equals 15 residues. The CDR3 loop is CSAEQPGQGRREQFF. The CDR3 DNA reads TGCAGTGCTGAACAGCCGGGACAGGGTCGCCGTGAGCAGTTCTTC.

V and J are TRBV5-1 and TRBJ2-3; TRBD1 might be the D (6 bases). V was shortened by 4 bases and J by 3 bases, with 12 bases between the two germline ends. The germline gives CDR1 SGHRS, CDR2 YFSETQ. CDR3 length: 14 amino acids. CDR3 loop: CASSTGWGTDTQYF. CDR3 nucleotides: TGCGCCAGCAGCACAGGGTGGGGGACAGATACGCAGTATTTT.

At least ten counts were recorded for this clonotype. The rearrangement uses TRBV27 and TRBJ2-7; the D gene is possibly TRBD1 (6 bases). This CDR3 region has 13 residues. The ends were cut back, 4 bases at V and 11 bases at J, with 18 bases in the middle. In germline, CDR1 is MNHEY, CDR2 SMNVEV (reference sequence). DNA for the CDR3: TGTGCCAGCAGTTCCTACAGGGACCCCCCGGAGTACTTC. Translated: CASSSYRDPPEYF.